The 7 T cell receptor beta chains in this list originate from one sample, sequenced in a study of T cells in Graves' hyperthyroidism and ophthalmopathy. Amplification of TCR beta CDR3 regions was performed using RNA transcripts as template. Initially, a first-round RT-PCR of the TCR CDR3 employed the HTBI primer set. TCRdb re-derived calls from the multiplex PCR reads in MiXCR, one entry per CDR3 protein. The table lists some 620,000 distinct CDR3 sequences, 16% of them singletons. The sample was blood. Every receptor here comes from a woman in her 30s with Graves' hyperthyroidism.

This clonotype was detected ten times or more. The chain has TRBV12-3 or TRBV12-4 and TRBJ2-5, with 11 bases identical to TRBD2. After removal of 6 bases from V and 4 bases from J, the junction contained 4 bases not matched to a gene. The CDR3 contains 14 residues. The CDR3 DNA sequence: TGTGCCAGCAGCCCCGGGACTAGCGGAGAGACCCAGTACTTC. It translates to CASSPGTSGETQYF.

The table lists this clonotype with many counts. The chain has TRBV7-8 and TRBJ1-5; D gene unclear. The germline V and J ends were trimmed by 4 bases and 9 bases, with 13 bases remaining between them. Germline V gene data show CDR1 as SGHVS and CDR2 as FQNEAQ. The CDR3 loop spans 13 amino acids. The CDR3 DNA reads TGTGCCAGCAGCTCCGACTGGACTGGGCCCCAGCATTTT. Its translation: CASSSDWTGPQHF.

This clonotype was observed a handful of times. The chain joins TRBV11-2 to TRBJ1-2, with 9 positions matching TRBD1. This CDR3 is built from 15 residues. J lost 4 bases, V lost 6 bases, and 9 bases had no gene match. Germline CDR1 and CDR2: SGHAT and FQNNGV. CDR3 protein: CASRPSGTGRYGYTF. In DNA form, the CDR3 reads TGTGCCAGCAGACCTTCCGGGACAGGGCGCTATGGCTACACCTTC.

This chain joins TRBV7-9 and TRBJ1-2, with 10 bases aligning to TRBD1. V dropped 5 bases and J dropped 4; count of bases not matched to a gene: 13. CDR3 length: 17 amino acids. Germline assignment: CDR1 SEHNR and CDR2 FQNEAQ (reference sequence). This CDR3 reads CASSPRDRGQIGYGYTF. CDR3 DNA sequence: TGTGCCAGCAGCCCCCGGGACAGGGGTCAAATTGGCTATGGCTACACCTTC.

This rearrangement joins TRBV18 to TRBJ2-1; D may be TRBD2 (5 bases). Deletions cut 2 bases from V and 0 bases from J, with 14 bases between. CDR3 length: 17 residues. Germline CDR1 and CDR2: KGHSH and LQKENI. CDR3 sequence reads: CASSPRAGESSYNEQFF. In nucleotides, the CDR3 is TGTGCCAGCTCACCAAGGGCCGGGGAAAGCTCCTACAATGAGCAGTTCTTC.

This clonotype was counted at least ten times. This chain uses TRBV28 with TRBJ2-1; D is unresolved. Trimming stripped 6 bases from V and 8 bases from J, with 14 bases between. The CDR3 consists of 13 residues. Germline CDR1 MDHEN, CDR2 SYDVKM. The CDR3 here is CASRVGLVYEQFF. CDR3 sequence (DNA): TGTGCCAGCAGAGTAGGGCTTGTGTATGAGCAGTTCTTC.

This clonotype was recorded many times. The V gene is TRBV28, the J gene TRBJ2-1; the match to TRBD2 covers 13 bases. The CDR3 sequence is 14 residues long. With 7 bases clipped from V and 8 bases from J, the junction kept 5 bases outside the gene matches. Germline CDR1 and CDR2: MDHEN and SYDVKM. The CDR3 reads CASTTSGRAHEQFF. The CDR3 DNA reads as TGTGCCAGCACCACTAGCGGGAGGGCTCATGAGCAGTTCTTC.